Listed here are 26 T cell receptor beta chains from one sample, sequenced in a study of identical twins. Each CDR3 protein is one row after TCRdb ran MiXCR on the 5' RACE reads. The sample has some 1,700,000 distinct CDR3 sequences; about 30% are singletons. The sequenced sample consisted of cord blood. All receptors derive from a newborn girl in good health.

Remarks on this clonotype: Mismatch with germline at one junction end may stem from a read error. The V gene is TRBV5-1, the J gene TRBJ1-1; D gene ambiguous. Germline lookup yields CDR1 SGHRS and CDR2 YFSETQ. CDR3 length: 14 residues. The CDR3 region has the DNA TGTGCCAGCAGCTTGGTGGTCGAGAACACTGAAGCTTTCTTT. This codes for CASSLVVENTEAFF.

This chain uses TRBV6-6 with TRBJ2-3; TRBD1 matches 9 bases. CDR1 is MNHNY and CDR2 is SVGAGI in the germline V gene (reference sequence). Trimming at V came to 6 bases and at J to 6 bases, leaving 1 base not matched to a gene. The CDR3 runs to 12 residues. For the CDR3, the DNA is TGTGCCAGCAGGACAGGGGGGGATACGCAGTATTTT. Protein product: CASRTGGDTQYF.

Only a few counts were recorded for this clonotype. The rearrangement links TRBV9 to TRBJ2-5, with D perhaps matching TRBD2 (5 bases). In germline, CDR1 is SGDLS, CDR2 YYNGEE. V lost 0 bases and J 5 bases, leaving 11 bases between the germline ends. This CDR3 contains 14 residues. This CDR3 is CASSVGTRFETQYF. The CDR3 nucleotides are TGTGCCAGCAGCGTAGGTACTAGATTTGAGACCCAGTACTTC.

On this clonotype itself: One end of the junction does not line up with germline, which may come from a read error. CDR3 in amino acids: CSARDSRRGKQPQHF. DNA for the CDR3: TGCAGTGCTAGAGATTCTCGAAGGGGCAAGCAGCCCCAGCATTTT. The V and J genes are TRBV20-1 and TRBJ1-5; D might be TRBD1 (5 bases). The CDR3 covers 15 residues. The germline V gene encodes CDR1 DFQATT and CDR2 SNEGSKA (reference sequence).

This clonotype was picked up many times. The chain joins TRBV2 to TRBJ1-2, with TRBD1 identical over 11 bases. The CDR3 has 16 residues. Germline lookup yields CDR1 SNHLY and CDR2 FYNNEI. V shed 7 bases and J 3 bases; nucleotides not matched to a gene: 10. CDR3 in DNA: TGTGCCAGCATTAAAGGGACAGGGGGTATATACTATGGCTACACCTTC. Its translation is CASIKGTGGIYYGYTF. Full variable domain (remainder filled in from reference TRBV2 and TRBJ1-2): EPEVTQTPSHQVTQMGQEVILRCVPISNHLYFYWYRQILGQKVEFLVSFYNNEISEKSEIFDDQFSVERPDGSNFTLKIRSTKLEDSAMYFCASIKGTGGIYYGYTFGSGTRLTVV.

The chain has TRBV7-2 and TRBJ1-5, with 7 bases identical to TRBD1. This CDR3 has 16 amino acids. Trimming took 5 bases from V and 6 from J; bases not matched to a gene: 13. Germline-derived CDR1 and CDR2 are SGHTA and FQGNSA. DNA of the CDR3: TGTGCCAGCAGCCGGGGTCCTACAGGGGTAGGTCAGCCCCAGCATTTT. It yields the protein CASSRGPTGVGQPQHF. Looking up the rest from reference TRBV7-2 and TRBJ1-5 gives the full variable domain: GAGVSQSPSNKVTEKGKDVELRCDPISGHTALYWYRQSLGQGLEFLIYFQGNSAPDKSGLPSDRFSAERTGGSVSTLTIQRTQQEDSAVYLCASSRGPTGVGQPQHFGDGTRLSIL.

J is TRBJ2-1 and V is TRBV6-6; TRBD2 matches 8 bases. J gave up 6 bases and V 2 bases, and 0 bases lay outside the gene matches. The germline gives CDR1 MNHNY, CDR2 SVGAGI (reference sequence). The CDR3 runs to 13 residues. The DNA of the CDR3 is TGTGCCAGCAGTTACGCGGGAGGCAATGAGCAGTTCTTC. This translates into CASSYAGGNEQFF.

This clonotype was seen a handful of times. The J gene is TRBJ1-2, the V gene TRBV27; TRBD1 might be the D (6 bases). Germline V CDR1 and CDR2: MNHEY, SMNVEV (reference sequence). CDR3 length: 14 amino acids. Trimming took off 2 bases at V and 2 bases at J, with 9 bases between the two ends. This CDR3 is CASSLTGINYGYTF. The CDR3 DNA follows: TGTGCCAGCAGTTTAACAGGGATAAACTATGGCTACACCTTC.

CDR3 in amino acids: CASSYSIAASGRQEQYF. CDR3 nucleotides: TGTGCCAGCAGTTACTCGATAGCGGCTAGCGGGAGGCAAGAGCAGTACTTC. The chain carries TRBV6-5 and TRBJ2-7, with 11 bases identical to TRBD2. This CDR3 has 17 residues. Germline CDR1 MNHEY, CDR2 SVGAGI. Trimming at V came to 0 bases and at J to 7 bases, leaving 11 bases not matched to a gene.

Of note for this clonotype: The junction and the germline gene differ at one end; a read error may be behind it. V and J are TRBV6-6 and TRBJ2-1; 10 bases are a match to TRBD1. The CDR3 has 13 residues. Germline values: CDR1 MNHNY, CDR2 SVGAGI (reference sequence). CDR3 DNA: TGTGCCAGTAGTTACAGGACAGGGGGGACCCAGTTCTTC. Amino acids: CASSYRTGGTQFF.

This clonotype was detected ten times or more. V gene TRBV25-1 combines with J gene TRBJ1-4; D is unclear. CDR3 length equals 12 residues. The V gene's germline CDR1 is MGHDK and CDR2 SYGVNS. Between the trimmed V and J ends, which lost 4 bases and 8 bases, there was a span of 8 bases. The CDR3 region is CASSVRGEKLFF. CDR3 in DNA: TGTGCCAGCAGTGTCCGTGGGGAAAAACTGTTTTTT.

This clonotype has a single count. A much larger clone differs by one base, so this may be a read error. V and J are TRBV25-1 and TRBJ1-5; TRBD1 matches 8 bases. Germline assignment: CDR1 MGHDK and CDR2 SYGVNS. The CDR3 length is 13 residues. The CDR3 region is CVSSEDRGQPQHF. CDR3 DNA sequence: TGTGTCAGCAGTGAAGACAGGGGTCAGCCCCAGCATTTT.

The V and J genes are TRBV7-2 and TRBJ1-5; no definite D call. The CDR3 length is 13 residues. V was clipped by 2 bases and J by 4 bases, with 6 bases between them. The germline gives CDR1 SGHTA, CDR2 FQGNSA. The CDR3 reads CASSLQKNQPQHF. The DNA of the CDR3 is TGTGCCAGCAGCTTACAAAAAAATCAGCCCCAGCATTTT. The full variable domain, with the rest looked up from reference TRBV7-2 and TRBJ1-5, is GAGVSQSPSNKVTEKGKDVELRCDPISGHTALYWYRQSLGQGLEFLIYFQGNSAPDKSGLPSDRFSAERTGGSVSTLTIQRTQQEDSAVYLCASSLQKNQPQHFGDGTRLSIL.

This clonotype turned up a few times. V and J are TRBV3-1 and TRBJ1-1; D not resolved. The V gene lost 8 bases and the J gene lost 4 bases, with 17 bases spanning the gap. The CDR3 sequence is 14 residues long. CDR1 is LGHDT and CDR2 is YNNKEL in the germline V gene (reference sequence). The CDR3: CASGFLGEGTEAFF. DNA of the CDR3: TGTGCCAGCGGGTTTTTGGGTGAAGGCACTGAAGCTTTCTTT.

This clonotype was counted between two and nine times. The chain is built from TRBV6-5 and TRBJ1-2; maybe TRBD1 (5 bases). With 1 base removed from V and 4 bases from J, the gap between germline ends came to 13 bases. Germline CDR1 reads MNHEY; CDR2 reads SVGAGI. The length of the CDR3 is 15 residues. CDR3 DNA: TGTGCCAGCAGTTACTTGATCGAGGGGATCTATGGCTACACCTTC. It encodes CASSYLIEGIYGYTF.

V usage is TRBV20-1 and J usage is TRBJ2-7; 9 nucleotides agree with TRBD1. Germline CDR1 DFQATT, CDR2 SNEGSKA (reference sequence). V lost 3 bases and J lost 4; bases outside the gene matches: 7. The CDR3 is 14 amino acids. CDR3 sequence: CSARVDRGQYEQYF. CDR3 coding DNA: TGCAGTGCTAGGGTGGACAGGGGTCAGTACGAGCAGTACTTC.

The rearrangement uses TRBV20-1 and TRBJ2-7; 8 bases fit TRBD1. This CDR3 comprises 14 residues. Germline assignment: CDR1 DFQATT and CDR2 SNEGSKA (reference sequence). V shed 5 bases and J 3 bases; nucleotides not matched to a gene: 9. The CDR3 sequence is CSAPGTGYFYEQYF. The CDR3 nucleotides are TGCAGTGCTCCCGGGACAGGTTACTTCTACGAGCAGTACTTC.

A word on this clonotype: This may be a read error: a much more frequent sequence differs by one nucleotide. This chain uses TRBV28 with TRBJ2-5, with TRBD1 matching 7 bases. The DNA end is more similar to TRBJ2-1, so the J call may be wrong. Germline lookup yields CDR1 MDHEN and CDR2 SYDVKM. The CDR3 runs to 15 residues. The CDR3 DNA follows: TGTGCCAGCAGTTTATCAGGGACAGTACAAGAGACCCAGTTCTTC. It encodes CASSLSGTVQETQFF.

This clonotype was detected a few times. The CDR3 region has the DNA TGTGCCAGCAGCTCTGTATCTGGACGGGACAGGGACGAGCAGTACTTC. This sequence encodes CASSSVSGRDRDEQYF. The V call is TRBV7-8, the J call TRBJ2-7, with 9 bases aligning to TRBD1. The V gene's germline CDR1 is SGHVS and CDR2 FQNEAQ. The CDR3 totals 16 residues. With 4 bases clipped from V and 5 bases from J, the junction kept 12 bases outside the gene matches.

This sequence joins TRBV6-6 and TRBJ1-2, with TRBD1 matching 9 bases. Trimming removed 5 bases from V and 8 bases from J; junction bases left unmatched: 3. This CDR3 spans 12 amino acids. From germline, CDR1 is MNHNY and CDR2 SVGAGI (reference sequence). The CDR3 nucleotides read TGTGCCAGCAGTAACGGACAGGGGGGCTACACCTTC. The encoded protein is CASSNGQGGYTF.

This clonotype occurred a few times. The gene calls are TRBV4-2 and TRBJ2-7; 8 bases are a match to TRBD2. Trimming at V came to 3 bases and at J to 1 base, leaving 11 bases not matched to a gene. In germline, CDR1 is LGHNA, CDR2 YNFKEQ. The CDR3 covers 17 residues. DNA of the CDR3: TGTGCCAGCAGCCATTGGCGGGGGGAAAAGGGGTCCTACGAGCAGTACTTC. As protein: CASSHWRGEKGSYEQYF.

The chain uses TRBV20-1 and TRBJ1-1; D might be TRBD1 (5 bases). V was shortened by 0 bases and J by 4 bases, with 18 bases between the two germline ends. CDR3 size: 16 residues. Germline V lookup: CDR1 DFQATT, CDR2 SNEGSKA (reference sequence). CDR3 nucleotide sequence: TGCAGTGCTAGAGATGGCTCAGGGTCGTCGGGCACTGAAGCTTTCTTT. Its translation is CSARDGSGSSGTEAFF.

The table lists this clonotype with a few counts. This rearrangement joins TRBV5-1 to TRBJ2-4; D unresolved. Per germline, CDR1 SGHRS and CDR2 YFSETQ. V was cut by 10 bases and J by 7 bases, with 9 bases left in between. The CDR3 loop spans 10 amino acids. The DNA of the CDR3 is TGCGCCGGTAGCCCCAACATTCAGTACTTC. Its translation: CAGSPNIQYF.

This rearrangement joins TRBV3-1 to TRBJ2-5, with D maybe TRBD2 (6 bases). Trimming left V 4 bases short and J 5 bases short, with 17 bases between. This CDR3 has 15 amino acids. Germline V gene lookup returns CDR1 LGHDT and CDR2 YNNKEL (reference sequence). CDR3 protein: CASSLLAPSLETQYF. The CDR3 DNA reads as TGTGCCAGCAGCCTTCTAGCGCCGTCGCTCGAGACCCAGTACTTC.

The chain employs TRBV4-2 and TRBJ2-7; D unclear. From germline, CDR1 is LGHNA and CDR2 YNFKEQ. The ends were cut back, 4 bases at V and 7 bases at J, with 17 bases in the middle. This CDR3 is 14 amino acids long. The DNA of the CDR3 is TGTGCCAGCAGCCGTACGATAGGGTACAATGAGCAGTACTTC. As protein: CASSRTIGYNEQYF.

This clonotype was observed a few times. V usage is TRBV7-9 and J usage is TRBJ2-5, with 7 bases that match TRBD1. The ends lost 4 bases at V and 2 bases at J; junction bases unmatched: 7. The CDR3 contains 15 residues. Germline CDR1 reads SEHNR; CDR2 reads FQNEAQ (reference sequence). CDR3 in DNA: TGTGCCAGCAGCTCTCACCTGGGACAGCAAGAGACCCAGTACTTC. Amino acid sequence: CASSSHLGQQETQYF.